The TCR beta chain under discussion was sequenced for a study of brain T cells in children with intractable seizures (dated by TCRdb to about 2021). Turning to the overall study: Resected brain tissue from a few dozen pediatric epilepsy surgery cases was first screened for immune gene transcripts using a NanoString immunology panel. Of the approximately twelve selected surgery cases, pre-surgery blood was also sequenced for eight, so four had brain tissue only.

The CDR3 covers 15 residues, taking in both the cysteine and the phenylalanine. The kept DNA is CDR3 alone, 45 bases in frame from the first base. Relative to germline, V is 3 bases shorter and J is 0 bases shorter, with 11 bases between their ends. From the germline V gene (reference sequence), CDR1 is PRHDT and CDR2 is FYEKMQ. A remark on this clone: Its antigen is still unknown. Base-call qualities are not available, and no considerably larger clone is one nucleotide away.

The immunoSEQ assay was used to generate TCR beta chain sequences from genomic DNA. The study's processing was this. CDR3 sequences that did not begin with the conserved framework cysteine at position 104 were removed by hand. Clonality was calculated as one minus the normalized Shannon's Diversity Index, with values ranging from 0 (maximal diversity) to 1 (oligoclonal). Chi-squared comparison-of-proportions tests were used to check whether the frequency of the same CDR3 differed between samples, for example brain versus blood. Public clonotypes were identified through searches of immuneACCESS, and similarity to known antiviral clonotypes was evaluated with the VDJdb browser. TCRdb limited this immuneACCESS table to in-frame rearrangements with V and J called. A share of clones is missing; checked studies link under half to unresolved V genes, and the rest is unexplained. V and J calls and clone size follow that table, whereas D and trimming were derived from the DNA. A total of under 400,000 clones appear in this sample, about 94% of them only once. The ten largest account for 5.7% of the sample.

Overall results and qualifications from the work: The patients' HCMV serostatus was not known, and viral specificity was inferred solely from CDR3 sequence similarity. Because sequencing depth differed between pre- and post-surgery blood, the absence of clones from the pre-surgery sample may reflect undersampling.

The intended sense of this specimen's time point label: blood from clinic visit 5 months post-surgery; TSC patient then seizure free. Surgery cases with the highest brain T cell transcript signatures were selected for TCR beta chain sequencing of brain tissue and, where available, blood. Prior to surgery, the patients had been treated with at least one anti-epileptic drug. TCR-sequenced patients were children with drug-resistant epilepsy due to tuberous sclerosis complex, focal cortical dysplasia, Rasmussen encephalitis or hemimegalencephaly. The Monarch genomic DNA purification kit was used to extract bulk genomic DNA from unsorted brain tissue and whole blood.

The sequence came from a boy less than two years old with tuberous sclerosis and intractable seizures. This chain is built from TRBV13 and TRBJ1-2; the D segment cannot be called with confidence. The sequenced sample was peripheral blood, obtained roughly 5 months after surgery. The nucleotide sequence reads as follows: TGTGCCAGCAGCTTCGGTCAGCAGACTAACTATGGCTACACCTTC. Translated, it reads CASSFGQQTNYGYTF.